The clone carrying this T cell receptor beta chain was seen a few times. Its antigen is still unknown. This sample is drawn from a study of blood T cells in healthy people across ages. A second PCR, run for roughly 7 to 11 cycles, used a sample-barcoded 5' primer plus a J-beta primer mix. TCRdb re-called the 5' RACE reads through MiXCR, storing one row per CDR3 protein. Of about a million distinct CDR3 sequences listed, roughly 51% are singletons. General observations from the study: More naive CD4+ cells and higher diversity were found in long-lived than in aged donors.

Between the trimmed V and J ends, which lost 5 bases and 7 bases, there was a span of 23 bases. Germline values: CDR1 MDHEN, CDR2 SYDVKM. This CDR3 comprises 16 residues. The clonotype was recovered from a woman aged 55-70 years in good health. The sample taken for sequencing was blood. The V gene is TRBV28, the J gene TRBJ2-5; D call uncertain. CDR3 nucleotides: TGTGCCAGCAGTCACCGGGCAACTCGATCCCCGGGGACCCAGTACTTC. Its translation: CASSHRATRSPGTQYF.